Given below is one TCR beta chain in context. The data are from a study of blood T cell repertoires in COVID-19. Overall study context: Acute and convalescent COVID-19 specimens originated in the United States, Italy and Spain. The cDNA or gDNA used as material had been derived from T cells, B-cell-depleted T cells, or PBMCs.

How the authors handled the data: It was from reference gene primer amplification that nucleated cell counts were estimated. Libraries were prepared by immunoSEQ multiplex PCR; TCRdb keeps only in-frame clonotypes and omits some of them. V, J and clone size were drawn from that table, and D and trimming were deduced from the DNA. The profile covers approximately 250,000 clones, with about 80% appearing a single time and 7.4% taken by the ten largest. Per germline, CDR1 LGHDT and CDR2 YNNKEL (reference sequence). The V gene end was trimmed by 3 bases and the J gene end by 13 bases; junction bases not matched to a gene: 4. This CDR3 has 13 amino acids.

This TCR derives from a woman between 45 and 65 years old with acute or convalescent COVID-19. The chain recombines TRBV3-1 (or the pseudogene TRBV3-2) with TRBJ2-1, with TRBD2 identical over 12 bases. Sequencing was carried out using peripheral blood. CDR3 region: CASSQLAGGPQFF. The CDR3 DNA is TGTGCCAGCAGCCAGCTAGCGGGGGGGCCACAGTTCTTC.